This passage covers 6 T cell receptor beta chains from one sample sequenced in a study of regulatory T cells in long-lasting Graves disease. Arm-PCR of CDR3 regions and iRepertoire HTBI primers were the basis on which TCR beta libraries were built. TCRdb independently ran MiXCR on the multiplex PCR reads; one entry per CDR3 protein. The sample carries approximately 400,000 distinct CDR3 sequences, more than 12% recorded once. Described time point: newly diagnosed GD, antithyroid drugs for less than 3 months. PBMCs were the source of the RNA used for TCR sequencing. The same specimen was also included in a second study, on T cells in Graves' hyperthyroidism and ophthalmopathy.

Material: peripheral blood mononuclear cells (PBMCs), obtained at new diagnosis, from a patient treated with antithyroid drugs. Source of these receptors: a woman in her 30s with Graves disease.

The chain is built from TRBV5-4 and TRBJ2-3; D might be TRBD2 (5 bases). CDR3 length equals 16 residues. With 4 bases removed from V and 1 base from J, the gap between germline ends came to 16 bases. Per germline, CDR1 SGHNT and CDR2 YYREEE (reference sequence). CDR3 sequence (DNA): TGTGCCAGCAGCACCCCTAGCCTATCTGGCACAGATACGCAGTATTTT. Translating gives CASSTPSLSGTDTQYF.

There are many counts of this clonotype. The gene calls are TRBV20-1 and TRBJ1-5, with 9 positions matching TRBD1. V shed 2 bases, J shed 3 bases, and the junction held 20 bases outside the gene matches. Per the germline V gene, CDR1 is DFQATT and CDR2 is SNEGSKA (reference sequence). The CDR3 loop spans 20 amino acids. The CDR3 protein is CSARPMAFRDREGPNQPQHF. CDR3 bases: TGCAGTGCTAGACCTATGGCGTTCCGGGACAGGGAAGGCCCCAATCAGCCCCAGCATTTT.

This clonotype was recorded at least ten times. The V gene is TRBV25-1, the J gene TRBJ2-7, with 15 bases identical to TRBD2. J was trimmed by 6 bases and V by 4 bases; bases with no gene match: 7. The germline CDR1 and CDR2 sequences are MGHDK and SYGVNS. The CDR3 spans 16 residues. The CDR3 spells CASSGTGGLAGGEQYF. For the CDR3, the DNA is TGTGCCAGCAGTGGAACAGGGGGACTAGCGGGAGGCGAGCAGTACTTC.

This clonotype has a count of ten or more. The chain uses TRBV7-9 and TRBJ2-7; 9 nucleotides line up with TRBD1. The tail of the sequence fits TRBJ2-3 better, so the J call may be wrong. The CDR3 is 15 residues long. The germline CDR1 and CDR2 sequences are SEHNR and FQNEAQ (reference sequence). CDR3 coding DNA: TGTGCCAGCAGCTTGAGACAGGGGGAGGCAGATACGCAGTATTTT. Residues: CASSLRQGEADTQYF.

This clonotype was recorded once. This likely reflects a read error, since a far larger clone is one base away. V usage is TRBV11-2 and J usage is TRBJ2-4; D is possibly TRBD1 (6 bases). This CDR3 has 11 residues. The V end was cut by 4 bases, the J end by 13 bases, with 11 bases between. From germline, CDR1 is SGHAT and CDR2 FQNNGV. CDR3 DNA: TGTGCCAGCAGCTCAGGGGATGAGCAGTACTTC. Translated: CASSSGDEQYF.

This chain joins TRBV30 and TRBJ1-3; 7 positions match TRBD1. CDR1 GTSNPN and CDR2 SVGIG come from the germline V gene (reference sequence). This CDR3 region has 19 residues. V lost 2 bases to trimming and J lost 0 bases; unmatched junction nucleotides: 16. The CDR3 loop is CAWSRQLYRGLDSGNTIYF. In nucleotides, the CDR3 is TGTGCCTGGAGTCGCCAACTTTACAGGGGTCTGGACTCTGGAAACACCATATATTTT.